This TCR beta chain comes out of a study of blood T cell repertoires in COVID-19. On the study more broadly: Sample material is recorded as cDNA or gDNA derived from T cells, B-cell-depleted T cells, or PBMCs.

The table lists this clone with a count of one. In the study's own analysis: Researchers report that nucleated cell counts were estimated from reference gene primer amplification. Repertoires were generated with immunoSEQ multiplex PCR, while TCRdb's copy carries only in-frame clones and drops some. V and J calls and clone size come straight from that table; D and trimming were deduced from the DNA. The sample lists about 150,000 clones, 70% to 85% occurring once. In germline, CDR1 is MDHEN, CDR2 SYDVKM. This CDR3 contains 15 residues. V shed 5 bases, J shed 2 bases, and the junction held 7 bases outside the gene matches. Patients in Seattle were enrolled during active infection, then followed longitudinally.

This sequence joins TRBV28 and TRBJ1-1; 8 bases are a match to TRBD1. Sequencing used peripheral blood. This receptor was obtained from a man aged 60-69 years with COVID-19, enrolled during active disease. This CDR3 reads CASSAAGGINTEAFF. The CDR3 region has the DNA TGTGCCAGCAGTGCCGCAGGGGGCATTAACACTGAAGCTTTCTTT.